This TCR beta chain was recorded in a study of CD8 T cells in Susac syndrome. 0.5 to 1 ug RNA was reverse transcribed with random hexamers. Each CDR3 protein is one row after TCRdb ran MiXCR on the immunoSEQ multiplex PCR reads. The data hold under 550,000 distinct CDR3 sequences, with more than 70% observed a single time. The length of the CDR3 is 13 residues. Trimming took 8 bases from V and 5 from J; bases not matched to a gene: 6. Germline CDR1 is SEHNR and CDR2 is FQNEAQ (reference sequence). The authors sequenced TCR beta from blood CD8+ and CD4+ T cells. This chain joins TRBV7-9 and TRBJ1-2; 9 bases map to TRBD1. This clonotype originated in a human donor with multiple sclerosis. The sequenced sample was CD8+ T cells from PBMCs. The CDR3 sequence: CASGQTGGYGYTF. CDR3 DNA: TGTGCCAGCGGCCAGACAGGGGGATATGGCTACACCTTC.